A single sample gave rise to the 10 T cell receptor beta chains below, sequenced in a study of lymphopenia after photon versus proton radiotherapy. The protocol was immunoSEQ multiplex PCR, while the TCRdb copy is restricted to in-frame clones and leaves out a portion. The sample includes tens of thousands of clones, more than 90% seen only once; the top ten take 0.81%. The source material was peripheral blood, sampled from a patient treated with photon-based radiotherapy. The source of these receptors is a woman aged 45-65 years with cholangiocarcinoma.

The V gene is TRBV10-2, the J gene TRBJ2-3, with D unclear. The CDR3 runs 14 residues. Germline V gives CDR1 WSHSY, CDR2 SAAADI. V lost 7 bases and J lost 1, with 12 bases in between. The CDR3 protein is CASNAGPRTDTQYF. The CDR3 nucleotides read TGCGCCAGCAACGCTGGCCCGCGCACAGATACGCAGTATTTT.

The table lists this clone with a few counts. This chain joins TRBV7-9 and TRBJ1-5; D perhaps matches TRBD1 (5 bases). V was pared by 2 bases and J by 3 bases, with 8 bases between. The germline gives CDR1 SEHNR, CDR2 FQNEAQ (reference sequence). This CDR3 has 14 residues. The chain's CDR3 is CASSLRGANQPQHF. In DNA form, the CDR3 reads TGTGCCAGCAGCTTAAGAGGGGCCAATCAGCCCCAGCATTTT.

The chain links TRBV23-1 to TRBJ1-6; D unclear. TRBV23-1 is noted as an ORF with a role that remains uncertain. The CDR3 contains 14 residues. Trimming stripped 1 base from V and 7 bases from J, with 8 bases between. CDR3 nucleotide sequence: TGCGCCAGCAGTCAATTCATAAGCAATTCACCCCTCCACTTT. Amino acids: CASSQFISNSPLHF.

The rearrangement links TRBV4-3 to TRBJ1-2; the D is unclear. The germline V and J ends were trimmed by 4 bases and 13 bases, with 19 bases remaining between them. Germline V gene lookup returns CDR1 LGHNA and CDR2 YSLEER. CDR3 length: 13 residues. The CDR3 loop is CASSPSRTAPPTF. The CDR3 nucleotides are TGCGCCAGCAGCCCCTCCCGGACCGCACCGCCCACCTTC.

The chain has TRBV13 and TRBJ1-2; possibly TRBD1 for D (5 bases). Trimming removed 2 bases at V and 8 bases at J, with 12 bases between. Germline CDR1 and CDR2: PRHDT and FYEKMQ (reference sequence). CDR3 length equals 13 residues. The CDR3 spells CASSLIGTGGYTF. Written as DNA, the CDR3 is TGTGCCAGCAGCTTAATAGGGACCGGGGGCTACACCTTC.

The V gene is TRBV9, the J gene TRBJ1-6; D possibly corresponds to TRBD1 (5 bases). Between the trimmed V and J ends, which lost 3 bases and 6 bases, there was a span of 13 bases. CDR3 length: 15 amino acids. CDR1 is SGDLS, CDR2 YYNGEE, per germline. The CDR3 coding sequence is TGTGCCAGCAGCGCCGGAGGGCAGGGTAATTCACCCCTCCACTTT. Translated, it gives CASSAGGQGNSPLHF.

Only one count was recorded for this clone. CDR3 loop: CASTDPGAGQYF. CDR3 nucleotide sequence: TGCGCCAGCACCGACCCGGGGGCTGGGCAGTACTTC. This chain links TRBV10-2 with TRBJ2-7; D tentatively reads TRBD1 or TRBD2 (6 bases each). The CDR3 covers 12 residues. The germline V and J ends were trimmed by 7 bases and 9 bases, with 16 bases remaining between them. Per the germline V gene, CDR1 is WSHSY and CDR2 is SAAADI.

The CDR3 region has the DNA TGTGCTAGTGGTTTGGTACCCGGGGAGGACAATGAGCAGTTCTTC. Translation: CASGLVPGEDNEQFF. The J gene is TRBJ2-1, the V gene TRBV12-5, with a possible D match to TRBD2 (6 bases). The germline CDR1 and CDR2 sequences are LGHNT and FRNRAP. Trimming removed 0 bases from V and 5 bases from J, with 11 bases in between. The CDR3 has 15 residues.

V is TRBV6-1 and J is TRBJ2-1; TRBD2 aligns across 13 bases. The CDR3 sequence is 15 residues long. Germline V gene lookup returns CDR1 MNHNS and CDR2 SASEGT. With 7 bases clipped from V and 7 bases from J, the junction kept 7 bases outside the gene matches. Written as DNA, the CDR3 is TGTGCCAGCACCAAACTAGCGGGGGGGATAAATGAGCAGTTCTTC. Its protein product is CASTKLAGGINEQFF.

CDR3 loop: CASSGDRAYGEQYF. As DNA, the CDR3 is TGTGCCAGCAGTGGGGACAGGGCTTATGGAGAGCAGTACTTC. V usage is TRBV25-1 and J usage is TRBJ2-7; TRBD1 aligns across 9 bases. The trim removed 4 bases at V and 7 bases at J, leaving 8 bases unmatched. CDR1 is MGHDK and CDR2 is SYGVNS in the germline V gene. The length of the CDR3 is 14 residues.